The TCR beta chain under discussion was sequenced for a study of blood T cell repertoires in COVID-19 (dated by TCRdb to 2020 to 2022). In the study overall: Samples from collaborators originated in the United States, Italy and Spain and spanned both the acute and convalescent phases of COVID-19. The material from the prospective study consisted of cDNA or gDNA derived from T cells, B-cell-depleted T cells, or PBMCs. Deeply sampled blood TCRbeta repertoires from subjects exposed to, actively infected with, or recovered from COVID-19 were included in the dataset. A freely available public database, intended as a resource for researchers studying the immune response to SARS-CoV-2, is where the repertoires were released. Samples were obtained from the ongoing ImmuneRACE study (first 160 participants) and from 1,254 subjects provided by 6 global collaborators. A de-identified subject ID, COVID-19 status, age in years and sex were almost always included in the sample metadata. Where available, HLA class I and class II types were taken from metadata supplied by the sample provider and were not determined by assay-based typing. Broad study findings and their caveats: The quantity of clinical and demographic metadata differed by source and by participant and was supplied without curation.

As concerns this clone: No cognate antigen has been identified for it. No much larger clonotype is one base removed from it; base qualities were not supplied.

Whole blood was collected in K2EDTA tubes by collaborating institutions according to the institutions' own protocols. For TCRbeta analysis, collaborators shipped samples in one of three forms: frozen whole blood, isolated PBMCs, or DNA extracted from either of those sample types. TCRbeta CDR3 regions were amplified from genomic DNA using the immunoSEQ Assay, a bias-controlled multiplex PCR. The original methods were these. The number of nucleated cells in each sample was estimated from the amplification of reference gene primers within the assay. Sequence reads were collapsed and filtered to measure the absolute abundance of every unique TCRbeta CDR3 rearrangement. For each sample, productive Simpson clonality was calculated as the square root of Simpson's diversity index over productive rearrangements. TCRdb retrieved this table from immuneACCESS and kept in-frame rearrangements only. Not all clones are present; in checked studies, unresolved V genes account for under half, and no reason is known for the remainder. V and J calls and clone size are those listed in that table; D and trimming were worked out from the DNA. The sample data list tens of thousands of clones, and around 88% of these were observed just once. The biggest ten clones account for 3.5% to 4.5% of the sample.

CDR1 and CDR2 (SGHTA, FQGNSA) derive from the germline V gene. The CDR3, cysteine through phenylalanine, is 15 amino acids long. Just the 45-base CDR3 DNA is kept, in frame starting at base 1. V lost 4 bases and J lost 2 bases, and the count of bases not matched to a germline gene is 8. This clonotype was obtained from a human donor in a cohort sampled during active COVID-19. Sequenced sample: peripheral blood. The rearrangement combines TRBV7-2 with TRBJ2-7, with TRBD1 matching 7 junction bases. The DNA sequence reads TGTGCCAGCAGCTCCCGGACAGGAAAGCCCTACGAGCAGTACTTC. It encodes CASSSRTGKPYEQYF.